One and the same sample provided the 18 T cell receptor beta chains below, sequenced in a study of cytomegalovirus exposure and HLA in healthy donors. PCR amplification relied on 60 Vbeta primers (plus 13 Jbeta primers). Repertoires were generated with immunoSEQ multiplex PCR, while TCRdb's copy carries only in-frame clones and drops some. The data contain over 150,000 clones, 75% to 85% of them singletons. The sample consisted of PBMCs. These receptors all stem from a woman under 40 in good health and CMV-seropositive.

The CDR3 reads CASSPHLGAGNQPQHF. The CDR3 nucleotides read TGTGCCAGCAGTCCGCATTTGGGGGCGGGCAATCAGCCCCAGCATTTT. The chain couples TRBV28 to TRBJ1-5, with D possibly TRBD1 on 6 matching bases. The V gene's germline CDR1 is MDHEN and CDR2 SYDVKM. The V gene lost 5 bases and the J gene lost 2 bases, with 16 bases spanning the gap. The CDR3 runs to 16 residues.

The chain combines TRBV11-1 with TRBJ1-4, with 11 bases that match TRBD1. The CDR3 runs to 14 residues. J lost 7 bases, V lost 6 bases, and 4 bases had no gene match. CDR1 SGHAT and CDR2 FQDESV come from the germline V gene (reference sequence). This CDR3 reads CASSRTGGGEKLFF. In nucleotides, the CDR3 is TGTGCCAGCAGTCGGACAGGGGGCGGTGAAAAACTGTTTTTT.

This clone was seen a handful of times. This chain links TRBV28 with TRBJ1-5, with unresolved D. Trimming took 3 bases from V and 7 from J, leaving 4 bases between them. The CDR3 sequence is 11 residues long. Germline V gene sequence: CDR1 MDHEN, CDR2 SYDVKM. The CDR3 DNA reads as TGTGCCAGCAGTTTTCGGCAGCCCCAGCATTTT. It encodes CASSFRQPQHF.

The chain combines TRBV10-1 with TRBJ1-5; no firm D call. CDR3 length: 21 amino acids. Germline-derived CDR1 and CDR2 are WNHNN and SYGVQD (reference sequence). The V and J ends lost 7 bases and 0 bases respectively, with 31 bases between them. The CDR3 is CASNYNDGPPLCNYSNQPQHF. In nucleotides, the CDR3 is TGCGCCAGCAACTATAACGACGGTCCCCCCCTTTGTAACTATAGCAATCAGCCCCAGCATTTT.

The V and J genes are TRBV7-8 and TRBJ2-1, with 9 bases aligning to TRBD1. In germline, CDR1 is SGHVS, CDR2 FQNEAQ. The CDR3 loop spans 17 amino acids. V gave up 5 bases and J gave up 6 bases; unmatched junction bases: 14. The CDR3 reads CASSPMAGTGSVNEQFF. The CDR3 coding sequence is TGTGCCAGCAGCCCAATGGCCGGGACAGGGTCAGTCAATGAGCAGTTCTTC.

The V call is TRBV4-1, the J call TRBJ2-5; 7 nucleotides agree with TRBD2. In germline, CDR1 is MGHRA, CDR2 YSYEKL. The CDR3 runs 16 residues. V dropped 4 bases and J dropped 3; count of bases not matched to a gene: 11. The CDR3 protein is CASSPLGGEKKETQYF. The CDR3 DNA follows: TGCGCCAGCAGCCCCCTTGGGGGGGAGAAGAAAGAGACCCAGTACTTC.

The chain carries TRBV28 and TRBJ2-3, with TRBD2 identical over 9 bases. With V trimmed by 4 bases and J by 2 bases, 7 bases remained unmatched. There are 16 residues in the CDR3. CDR1 MDHEN and CDR2 SYDVKM come from the germline V gene. The CDR3 DNA follows: TGTGCCAGCAGTTCGGAGAGCGGGGGGCTCACAGATACGCAGTATTTT. This codes for CASSSESGGLTDTQYF.

The chain combines TRBV27 with TRBJ2-2, with D possibly TRBD1 on 5 matching bases. The CDR3 is 17 amino acids. Trimming shortened V by 0 bases and J by 6 bases, and 17 bases separated the two germline ends. Germline CDR1 reads MNHEY; CDR2 reads SMNVEV (reference sequence). As DNA, the CDR3 is TGTGCCAGCAGTTTATCCGGCAGGGTTCTTGCCGCCGGGGAGCTGTTTTTT. Translated, it gives CASSLSGRVLAAGELFF.

This chain connects TRBV7-8 to TRBJ2-1; 10 bases match TRBD2. Looked up from germline, CDR1 is SGHVS and CDR2 is FQNEAQ. This CDR3 region has 16 residues. Trimming removed 5 bases from V and 4 bases from J; junction bases left unmatched: 8. CDR3 in amino acids: CASSPWTSGSYNEQFF. CDR3 nucleotide sequence: TGTGCCAGCAGCCCCTGGACTAGCGGCTCGTACAATGAGCAGTTCTTC.

The V and J genes are TRBV11-3 and TRBJ2-1; 11 bases agree with TRBD2. This CDR3 contains 20 residues. J gave up 0 bases and V 0 bases, and 10 bases lay outside the gene matches. Germline V gene lookup returns CDR1 SGHNT and CDR2 YENEEA. CDR3 sequence reads: CASSLDLRTSGRSSYNEQFF. In DNA, the CDR3 is TGTGCCAGCAGCTTAGATCTCAGGACTAGCGGGCGATCCTCCTACAATGAGCAGTTCTTC.

J is TRBJ2-3 and V is TRBV11-3; a possible D gene is TRBD2 (6 bases). CDR3 length equals 13 residues. The germline V and J ends were trimmed by 5 bases and 3 bases, with 9 bases remaining between them. In germline, CDR1 is SGHNT, CDR2 YENEEA. The CDR3: CASSPGLTDTQYF. CDR3 bases: TGTGCCAGCAGCCCCGGACTAACAGATACGCAGTATTTT.

The gene calls are TRBV6-7 and TRBJ2-7, with D possibly matching TRBD1 (6 bases). TRBV6-7 belongs to the ORF category, with a function that is uncertain. V lost 5 bases and J lost 1, with 18 bases in between. The CDR3 has 16 amino acids. CDR3 nucleotides: TGTGCCAGCAGTCACGTAACAGGGTTAGTGTCCTACGAGCAGTACTTC. It translates to CASSHVTGLVSYEQYF.

This rearrangement joins TRBV27 to TRBJ2-4, with 8 nucleotides matching TRBD1. Looked up from germline, CDR1 is MNHEY and CDR2 is SMNVEV (reference sequence). J was trimmed by 5 bases and V by 10 bases; bases with no gene match: 10. The length of the CDR3 is 14 residues. The CDR3, as DNA: TGTGCCATCGTTCCGGGACAGGAGGAAAACATTCAGTACTTC. Translating it yields CAIVPGQEENIQYF.

This chain links TRBV18 with TRBJ2-7; TRBD2 aligns across 10 bases. With 3 bases clipped from V and 5 bases from J, the junction kept 10 bases outside the gene matches. CDR1 KGHSH and CDR2 LQKENI come from the germline V gene. This CDR3 contains 16 residues. This chain's CDR3 is CASSPALAGVLDEQYF. The CDR3 DNA reads TGTGCCAGCTCACCTGCTCTAGCGGGAGTTCTCGACGAGCAGTACTTC.

The chain is built from TRBV6-5 and TRBJ1-1; 7 bases fit TRBD1. This CDR3 is 14 amino acids long. With 6 bases clipped from V and 0 bases from J, the junction kept 4 bases outside the gene matches. The V gene's germline CDR1 is MNHEY and CDR2 SVGAGI. This chain's CDR3 is CASRNTGVNTEAFF. DNA of the CDR3: TGTGCCAGCAGAAACACAGGGGTGAACACTGAAGCTTTCTTT.

This clone has a single count. J is TRBJ2-6 and V is TRBV7-7; the match to TRBD2 covers 9 bases. This CDR3 is built from 19 residues. Germline assignment: CDR1 SSHAT and CDR2 FNYEAQ (reference sequence). The ends lost 1 base at V and 0 bases at J; junction bases unmatched: 7. CDR3 protein: CASSLGPLAGFSGANVLTF. Written as DNA, the CDR3 is TGTGCCAGCAGCTTAGGCCCACTAGCGGGCTTCTCTGGGGCCAACGTCCTGACTTTC.

This clone was counted between two and nine times. V usage is TRBV7-8 and J usage is TRBJ2-5; D is possibly TRBD2 (5 bases). Trimming left V 2 bases short and J 1 base short, with 8 bases between. The CDR3 has 14 residues. Germline-derived CDR1 and CDR2 are SGHVS and FQNEAQ. CDR3 protein: CASSLTGIQETQYF. In DNA form, the CDR3 reads TGTGCCAGCAGCTTAACGGGAATCCAAGAGACCCAGTACTTC.

The chain recombines TRBV11-1 with TRBJ2-7; 7 bases align to TRBD2. Germline V gives CDR1 SGHAT, CDR2 FQDESV (reference sequence). Germline trimming cut 8 bases from V and 6 bases from J; bases unmatched to any gene: 13. The CDR3 runs 14 residues. The CDR3 nucleotides are TGTGCCAGCGGGAGGGGACTATCTCCCTCCGAGCAGTACTTC. Its translation is CASGRGLSPSEQYF.